This T cell receptor beta chain is drawn from a study of read filtering for tumor transcriptome and immune sequencing. Every patient had bone marrow sampled while the disease was active. The CDR3 covers 15 residues. The V gene's germline CDR1 is LNHDA and CDR2 SQIVND (reference sequence). The library was built from roughly 400 ng RNA with molecular barcoded adaptors for alpha/delta and beta/gamma chains. MiXCR was run by TCRdb on the reads, yielding one entry per CDR3 protein. The profile shows 100,000 to 150,000 distinct CDR3 sequences, approximately 13% of them singletons. This clonotype was found a few times.

This rearrangement joins TRBV19 to TRBJ1-5; D might be TRBD1 (6 bases). TRBJ2-3 matches the DNA end more closely, so the J call is doubtful. This TCR was recovered from a donor aged 40 or over with multiple myeloma. Material for sequencing was a population of CD138-negative cells sorted from bone marrow. CDR3 DNA sequence: TGTGCCAGTAGTATATGGGGACACATCAATCAGCCCCAGTATTTT. Its translation: CASSIWGHINQPQYF.